The entry that follows covers one T cell receptor (beta chain) sequence. Antigen: not known. The sample originates from a study of type 1 regulatory T cells. The overall study: This in vitro CD4 product, T-allo10, is enriched for Tr1 cells and alloantigen-specific. Study outcomes and limitations: Tr1 cells had a more restricted TCR repertoire than non-Tr1 cells.

TCRdb processed the reads anew with MiXCR; each CDR3 protein has one entry. This repertoire shows 60,000 to 75,000 distinct CDR3 sequences, around 20% found once; its top ten account for roughly 8%. Deletions cut 5 bases from V and 5 bases from J, with 13 bases between. From germline, CDR1 is SGHRS and CDR2 YFSETQ. This CDR3 is 14 amino acids long. The receptor comes from a human donor in good health. This chain joins TRBV5-1 and TRBJ1-4; weak D call: TRBD1 (5 bases). Specimen: cultured type 1 regulatory T (Tr1) cells, either the whole culture or a sorted fraction (not recorded which). The CDR3 bases are TGCGCCAGCAGTTCCCAGACAGAGAATGAAAAACTGTTTTTT. Translating it yields CASSSQTENEKLFF. The variable domain in full, with the rest retrieved from reference TRBV5-1 and TRBJ1-4, is KAGVTQTPRYLIKTRGQQVTLSCSPISGHRSVSWYQQTPGQGLQFLFEYFSETQRNKGNFPGRFSGRQFSNSRSEMNVSTLELGDSALYLCASSSQTENEKLFFGSGTQLSVL.